This entry concerns a single T cell receptor beta chain. Its antigen is currently unknown. The sample belongs to a study of cytomegalovirus exposure and HLA in healthy donors. Whole-study results and caveats: Roughly uniform depth of sequencing across donors was assumed in presence/absence analyses.

Researchers ran the PCR with 60 Vbeta and 13 Jbeta primers. Sequenced by immunoSEQ multiplex PCR; TCRdb stores in-frame clones only, minus some. The sample shows 70,000 to 95,000 clones, about two thirds of them seen only once. The CDR3 has 16 residues. The germline V gene has CDR1 MNHEY and CDR2 SVGAGI. The V gene end was trimmed by 4 bases and the J gene end by 4 bases; junction bases not matched to a gene: 13. The chain combines TRBV6-5 with TRBJ2-7; 7 nucleotides match TRBD1. The sequence was collected from a woman aged 25 to 39 in good health and CMV-seropositive. The material sequenced was PBMCs. The CDR3 DNA reads TGTGCCAGCAGTTTCTACTTCGGACAGGCCGGATACGAGCAGTACTTC. Its translation is CASSFYFGQAGYEQYF.